The 25 T cell receptor beta chains in this list originate from one sample, sequenced in a study of regulatory T cells in long-lasting Graves disease. Noted time point: persistent/refractory GD, antithyroid drugs over 5 years with positive TRAb. Scientists built the TCR library using RNA that was extracted from PBMCs. Investigators prepared the TCR beta libraries by applying iRepertoire HTBI primers and Arm-PCR of CDR3 regions. TCRdb re-called the multiplex PCR reads through MiXCR, storing one row per CDR3 protein. The repertoire holds 390,000 or so distinct CDR3 sequences, with roughly 20% as singletons. The material was peripheral blood mononuclear cells (PBMCs), obtained when the disease was refractory, from a patient treated with antithyroid drugs. These TCRs come from a middle-aged woman with Graves disease.

This chain links TRBV10-3 with TRBJ1-2; D gene unclear. Trimming pared 5 bases from V and 3 bases from J, leaving 10 bases between. This CDR3 is 13 amino acids long. The germline gives CDR1 ENHRY, CDR2 SYGVKD. The CDR3 DNA reads TGTGCCATCAGTTCGGACTTGGACTATGGCTACACCTTC. It yields the protein CAISSDLDYGYTF.

This clonotype occurred many times. The CDR3 sequence is CASSETGTSETQYF. The CDR3 DNA sequence: TGTGCCAGCAGTGAAACAGGGACTTCAGAGACCCAGTACTTC. The V and J genes are TRBV6-1 and TRBJ2-5; D may be TRBD1 or TRBD2 (6 bases each). This CDR3 region has 14 residues. V was pared by 2 bases and J by 4 bases, with 11 bases between. Germline values: CDR1 MNHNS, CDR2 SASEGT.

This chain links TRBV20-1 with TRBJ2-6, with D unclear. This CDR3 region has 14 residues. The V end was cut by 1 base, the J end by 0 bases, with 4 bases between. Looked up from germline, CDR1 is DFQATT and CDR2 is SNEGSKA (reference sequence). CDR3 amino acids: CSARVSSGANVLTF. DNA for the CDR3: TGCAGTGCTAGAGTGAGCTCTGGGGCCAACGTCCTGACTTTC.

This clonotype was picked up many times. V gene TRBV12-3 or TRBV12-4 combines with J gene TRBJ1-1, with D hard to call. Trimming shortened V by 7 bases and J by 4 bases, and 10 bases separated the two germline ends. CDR3 length: 12 amino acids. CDR3 loop: CASTEGGTEAFF. As DNA, the CDR3 is TGTGCCAGCACGGAAGGTGGCACTGAAGCTTTCTTT.

This clonotype was seen many times. The rearrangement links TRBV9 to TRBJ2-1; D is ambiguous. Germline V gene sequence: CDR1 SGDLS, CDR2 YYNGEE. CDR3 length equals 14 residues. Trimming removed 4 bases from V and 8 bases from J, with 16 bases in between. The CDR3, as DNA: TGTGCCAGCAGCCCGCAGGCAGGCTGGGATGAGCAGTTCTTC. This translates into CASSPQAGWDEQFF.

This clonotype was seen a few times. The chain combines TRBV30 with TRBJ1-1; 7 bases align to TRBD1. J lost 3 bases, V lost 3 bases, and 13 bases had no gene match. Germline V gene data show CDR1 as GTSNPN and CDR2 as SVGIG (reference sequence). CDR3 length: 16 amino acids. CDR3: CAWSAGLTGYHTEAFF. CDR3 nucleotide sequence: TGTGCCTGGAGCGCTGGATTGACAGGGTATCACACTGAAGCTTTCTTT. Variable domain in full (rest from reference TRBV30 and TRBJ1-1): SQTIHQWPATLVQPVGSPLSLECTVEGTSNPNLYWYRQAAGRGLQLLFYSVGIGQISSEVPQNLSASRPQDRQFILSSKKLLLSDSGFYLCAWSAGLTGYHTEAFFGQGTRLTVV.

The rearrangement links TRBV5-6 to TRBJ2-2, with D uncertain. CDR3 length equals 14 residues. V was trimmed by 3 bases and J by 0 bases, leaving 6 bases between them. Germline V gene data show CDR1 as SGHDT and CDR2 as YYEEEE. CDR3 protein: CASSYAANTGELFF. DNA of the CDR3: TGTGCCAGCAGCTACGCAGCGAACACCGGGGAGCTGTTTTTT. The full variable domain, rest sourced from reference TRBV5-6 and TRBJ2-2, is DAGVTQSPTHLIKTRGQQVTLRCSPKSGHDTVSWYQQALGQGPQFIFQYYEEEERQRGNFPDRFSGHQFPNYSSELNVNALLLGDSALYLCASSYAANTGELFFGEGSRLTVL.

The chain employs TRBV19 and TRBJ1-1, with TRBD1 matching 7 bases. CDR3 length: 13 residues. The germline V gene has CDR1 LNHDA and CDR2 SQIVND (reference sequence). V was clipped by 4 bases and J by 7 bases; unmatched bases: 6. The CDR3 protein is CASSTSGQIEAFF. CDR3 sequence (DNA): TGTGCCAGTAGTACCTCGGGACAGATTGAAGCTTTCTTT. Complete variable domain (other parts from reference TRBV19 and TRBJ1-1): DGGITQSPKYLFRKEGQNVTLSCEQNLNHDAMYWYRQDPGQGLRLIYYSQIVNDFQKGDIAEGYSVSREKKESFPLTVTSAQKNPTAFYLCASSTSGQIEAFFGQGTRLTVV.

A few counts support this clonotype. A much more abundant neighbour one base away suggests this may be a read error. This chain uses TRBV11-2 with TRBJ1-1; no clear D. Trimming removed 5 bases from V and 4 bases from J, with 17 bases in between. The CDR3 length is 15 residues. Germline V CDR1 and CDR2: SGHAT, FQNNGV. CDR3 nucleotides: TGTGCCAGCAGCCATTCTGGACGGATGAGCACTGAAGCTTTCTTT. Translated, it gives CASSHSGRMSTEAFF.

About this clonotype: The germline gene is not matched at one end of the junction; a read error may be the cause. The chain employs TRBV11-3 and TRBJ2-2; no firm D call. CDR1 is SGHNT and CDR2 is YENEEA in the germline V gene. The CDR3 consists of 15 residues. CDR3 nucleotides: TGTGCCAGCAGCGGTATGGGGAAGAACGCCGGGGAGCTGTTTTTT. Translated: CASSGMGKNAGELFF.

This clonotype was seen ten or more times. CDR3 bases: TGTGCCAGCAGACAAGCGGAGGCTAGCGGGAGCATAGGCTACGAGCAGTACTTC. Translation: CASRQAEASGSIGYEQYF. The J gene is TRBJ2-7, the V gene TRBV12-3 or TRBV12-4, with 10 bases that match TRBD2. The V gene end was trimmed by 6 bases and the J gene end by 3 bases; junction bases not matched to a gene: 17. The CDR3 is made up of 18 amino acids.

This clonotype was seen a handful of times. V and J are TRBV10-3 and TRBJ2-3; 8 bases agree with TRBD2. Trimming removed 10 bases from V and 1 base from J; junction bases left unmatched: 4. The CDR3 is 13 amino acids. Germline loops: CDR1 ENHRY, CDR2 SYGVKD. The CDR3 spells CATGAGGTDTQYF. CDR3 in DNA: TGTGCCACTGGAGCGGGAGGCACAGATACGCAGTATTTT.

The table lists this clonotype with many counts. The chain joins TRBV29-1 to TRBJ2-5; 7 bases are shared with TRBD1. This CDR3 region has 13 residues. Per germline, CDR1 SQVTM and CDR2 ANQGSEA. V was clipped by 1 base and J by 3 bases; unmatched bases: 2. CDR3 amino acids: CSVEGQGKETQYF. CDR3 DNA: TGCAGCGTTGAAGGACAGGGAAAAGAGACCCAGTACTTC.

In its sample, this clonotype was seen many times. The J gene is TRBJ1-5, the V gene TRBV6-1, with 7 bases aligning to TRBD1. V shed 2 bases, J shed 0 bases, and the junction held 10 bases outside the gene matches. The CDR3 is 18 residues long. Germline assignment: CDR1 MNHNS and CDR2 SASEGT. DNA for the CDR3: TGTGCCAGCAGTGAATTCGGGACAGCGCCTTATAGCAATCAGCCCCAGCATTTT. This gives the protein CASSEFGTAPYSNQPQHF.

This clonotype appeared a few times. The chain carries TRBV20-1 and TRBJ2-6; TRBD1 might be the D (6 bases). This CDR3 is built from 16 residues. V lost 3 bases and J 0 bases, leaving 12 bases between the germline ends. Germline values: CDR1 DFQATT, CDR2 SNEGSKA (reference sequence). The CDR3 loop is CSARDRRYSGANVLTF. The CDR3 DNA reads as TGCAGTGCTAGGGACAGAAGATACTCTGGGGCCAACGTCCTGACTTTC.

The table lists this clonotype with many counts. V usage is TRBV28 and J usage is TRBJ1-6; D is possibly TRBD1 (5 bases). Germline V gene data show CDR1 as MDHEN and CDR2 as SYDVKM. The CDR3 is 14 amino acids. V was trimmed by 6 bases and J by 10 bases, leaving 16 bases between them. CDR3 sequence (DNA): TGTGCCAGCAGCCCAAGACAGTTTTGGTCACCCCTCCACTTT. Translating it yields CASSPRQFWSPLHF.

V is TRBV11-2 and J is TRBJ2-1, with a possible D match to TRBD1 (6 bases). Germline V CDR1 and CDR2: SGHAT, FQNNGV. The CDR3 covers 14 residues. Trimming pared 3 bases from V and 6 bases from J, leaving 12 bases between. CDR3: CASSFMGAGNEQFF. CDR3 coding DNA: TGTGCCAGCAGCTTCATGGGGGCTGGCAATGAGCAGTTCTTC.

This clonotype showed up many times. The V gene is TRBV15, the J gene TRBJ1-1; D not resolved. This CDR3 is built from 13 residues. The germline V and J ends were trimmed by 6 bases and 5 bases, with 13 bases remaining between them. Germline-derived CDR1 and CDR2 are LNHNV and YYDKDF (reference sequence). The CDR3: CATSYRGATEAFF. CDR3 coding DNA: TGTGCCACCAGTTACCGGGGAGCGACTGAAGCTTTCTTT.

This clonotype was detected only once. The rearrangement uses TRBV5-5 and TRBJ1-4; 9 bases match TRBD1. The CDR3 is 15 amino acids. Per germline, CDR1 SGHKS and CDR2 YYEKEE (reference sequence). V shed 3 bases, J shed 7 bases, and the junction held 7 bases outside the gene matches. The CDR3 protein is CASSSRTGEGEKLFF. In DNA form, the CDR3 reads TGTGCCAGCAGCTCTCGGACAGGGGAGGGTGAAAAACTGTTTTTT.

This clonotype was observed a handful of times. The rearrangement joins TRBV28 to TRBJ1-6; 10 bases fit TRBD1. The trim removed 2 bases at V and 5 bases at J, leaving 18 bases unmatched. CDR3 length: 21 amino acids. Per germline, CDR1 MDHEN and CDR2 SYDVKM. In DNA form, the CDR3 reads TGTGCCAGCAGTTTACCCGCGGGCTCCGGGACAGGGGAGATCCATAATTCACCCCTCCACTTT. This codes for CASSLPAGSGTGEIHNSPLHF.

This clonotype has just a few counts. The rearrangement uses TRBV10-3 and TRBJ2-1, with 10 bases that match TRBD2. CDR1 is ENHRY, CDR2 SYGVKD, per germline. The CDR3 covers 20 residues. V shed 1 base and J 0 bases; nucleotides not matched to a gene: 12. The CDR3 DNA sequence: TGTGCCATCAGTGAGTGGGGTAGCGGGAGGCCGGTGAGCTCCTACAATGAGCAGTTCTTC. This translates into CAISEWGSGRPVSSYNEQFF.

This clonotype was seen many times. This chain joins TRBV7-2 and TRBJ2-7; the match to TRBD2 covers 9 bases. The CDR3 contains 16 residues. The junction had 6 bases not matched to a gene; V was cut back by 0 bases and J by 3 bases. Germline V gene data show CDR1 as SGHTA and CDR2 as FQGNSA. The CDR3 reads CASSLAATSGNYEQYF. The DNA of the CDR3 is TGTGCCAGCAGCTTAGCTGCGACTAGCGGCAACTACGAGCAGTACTTC.

This clonotype turned up a few times. The rearrangement links TRBV5-1 to TRBJ2-2, with TRBD2 identical over 8 bases. The V and J ends lost 1 base and 0 bases, in that order; junction bases with no gene match: 2. Germline values: CDR1 SGHRS, CDR2 YFSETQ. The CDR3 covers 16 residues. The CDR3 coding sequence is TGCGCCAGCAGCTTGTATAGCGGGGCGAACACCGGGGAGCTGTTTTTT. It encodes CASSLYSGANTGELFF.

This clonotype was recorded at least ten times. V usage is TRBV5-1 and J usage is TRBJ2-7; 12 bases agree with TRBD2. The CDR3 extends over 19 amino acids. V lost 4 bases to trimming and J lost 3 bases; unmatched junction nucleotides: 17. CDR1 is SGHRS, CDR2 YFSETQ, per germline. This CDR3 reads CASSPWGLTSGRWVYEQYF. CDR3 sequence (DNA): TGCGCCAGCAGCCCGTGGGGACTGACTAGCGGGAGATGGGTCTACGAGCAGTACTTC.

The rearrangement uses TRBV6-2 or TRBV6-3 and TRBJ1-1; D remains ambiguous. Germline V gene data show CDR1 as MNHEY and CDR2 as SVGEGT. This CDR3 has 17 residues. V gave up 4 bases and J gave up 3 bases, with 21 bases separating them. The CDR3 nucleotides read TGTGCCAGCAGTTCCAGCGGTAGGATACTAGGGTACACTGAAGCTTTCTTT. Translation gives CASSSSGRILGYTEAFF.